This TCR beta chain was found in a study of regulatory T cells in long-lasting Graves disease. V gave up 5 bases and J gave up 3 bases, with 16 bases separating them. CDR3 size: 15 residues. Germline CDR1 and CDR2: SGHRS and YFSETQ. Time point noted: newly diagnosed GD, antithyroid drugs for less than 3 months. Scientists built the TCR library using RNA that was extracted from PBMCs. In this sample, this clonotype turned up many times. iRepertoire HTBI primers and Arm-PCR of CDR3 regions built TCR beta libraries. TCRdb reprocessed the multiplex PCR reads via MiXCR and lists one record per CDR3 protein. Counted here are almost 450,000 distinct CDR3 sequences, 15% to 20% occurring once; the ten biggest clones make up about 10%. This same sample was also part of a study on T cells in Graves' hyperthyroidism and ophthalmopathy. That paper states: The HTBI primer set served for first-round RT-PCR of the TCR CDR3.

The sample was peripheral blood mononuclear cells (PBMCs), taken at new diagnosis, from a patient treated with antithyroid drugs. The chain carries TRBV5-1 and TRBJ2-3; D might be TRBD2 (5 bases). This receptor was taken from a young woman with Graves disease. CDR3 DNA: TGCGCCAGCAGGAGTCTAGCCACCCCGACAGATACGCAGTATTTT. It specifies CASRSLATPTDTQYF.